The TCR beta chain under discussion was sequenced for a study of cytomegalovirus exposure and HLA in healthy donors. This clone was seen only a few times. Use of 60 Vbeta and 13 Jbeta primers characterized the PCR. Repertoires were generated with immunoSEQ multiplex PCR, while TCRdb's copy carries only in-frame clones and drops some. The table lists about 41,000 clones, 81% of them singletons, with roughly 2.5% in the top ten. The CDR3 spans 13 residues. Trimming shortened V by 2 bases and J by 2 bases, and 7 bases separated the two germline ends. Germline lookup yields CDR1 MNHEY and CDR2 SVGAGI. The specimen sequenced was PBMCs. V gene TRBV6-5 combines with J gene TRBJ2-7; perhaps TRBD1 as D (6 bases). This receptor was taken from a man aged 50 to 60 in good health and CMV-seronegative. CDR3 nucleotide sequence: TGTGCCAGCAGTTACCAGGGGCCCTACGAGCAGTACTTC. Protein sequence: CASSYQGPYEQYF.